Included here is one T cell receptor (beta chain) sequence, with context. The antigen is not known. The source of the sample is a study of cytomegalovirus exposure and HLA in healthy donors. Study outcomes and limitations: One later analysis, an examination of the 90 to 150 validation repertoires, found that first-cohort TCR clusters tended to co-occur in them.

TCRdb keeps only in-frame clones here, not all; method: immunoSEQ multiplex PCR. The sample contains 60,000 or so clones, 85% to 95% of which appear only once. Source material: PBMCs. The clonotype originates from a man aged 18 to 29 in good health and CMV-seronegative.

CDR3 residues: CASSKGGANTEAFF. The CDR3 DNA sequence: TGTGCCAGCAGCAAAGGGGGGGCGAACACTGAAGCTTTCTTT. The chain uses TRBV7-6 and TRBJ1-1, with D possibly being TRBD1 (6 bases). Germline-derived CDR1 and CDR2 are SGHVS and FNYEAQ. The CDR3 contains 14 residues. V gave up 5 bases and J gave up 1 base, with 11 bases separating them.